This passage covers 15 T cell receptor beta chains from one sample sequenced in a study of molecular identifiers for immune sequencing clone quantification. TCRdb itself ran the PCR reads through MiXCR, one entry per CDR3 protein. The sample records over 550,000 distinct CDR3 sequences, about 25% being singletons. The sequenced material came from naive CD8+ T cells from blood, with Jurkat cell RNA spiked in. Subset denoted: FACS-sorted CD8+CD4-CCR7+CD45RA+ naive T cells. The receptors here all came from a human donor in good health. Some libraries in this study had Jurkat cell RNA spiked in.

This clonotype occurred many times. The chain has TRBV14 and TRBJ1-1; D unresolved. Trimming took off 0 bases at V and 0 bases at J, with 5 bases between the two ends. The CDR3 contains 14 residues. Per the germline V gene, CDR1 is SGHDN and CDR2 is FVKESK. The CDR3 loop reads CASSQEMLNTEAFF. CDR3 DNA: TGTGCCAGCAGCCAAGAGATGTTGAACACTGAAGCTTTCTTT.

V usage is TRBV6-5 and J usage is TRBJ1-5; D not certain. The CDR3 is 14 amino acids. V was cut by 0 bases and J by 6 bases, with 9 bases left in between. The germline V gene has CDR1 MNHEY and CDR2 SVGAGI. This CDR3 reads CASSYSLGSQPQHF. In DNA form, the CDR3 reads TGTGCCAGCAGTTACTCGTTGGGGAGTCAGCCCCAGCATTTT.

This clonotype was counted at least ten times. The DNA of the CDR3 is TGTGCCAGCAGCAAACACGACACTGAAGCTTTCTTT. This sequence encodes CASSKHDTEAFF. The J gene is TRBJ1-1, the V gene TRBV7-9; D is ambiguous. CDR3 size: 12 residues. Germline V gives CDR1 SEHNR, CDR2 FQNEAQ (reference sequence). Trimming removed 5 bases from V and 3 bases from J, with 7 bases in between. Supplemented by reference TRBV7-9 and TRBJ1-1, the full variable domain reads DTGVSQNPRHKITKRGQNVTFRCDPISEHNRLYWYRQTLGQGPEFLTYFQNEAQLEKSRLLSDRFSAERPKGSFSTLEIQRTEQGDSAMYLCASSKHDTEAFFGQGTRLTVV.

This chain links TRBV13 with TRBJ2-2; TRBD2 matches 7 bases. The CDR3 totals 15 residues. V was pared by 2 bases and J by 2 bases, with 2 bases of the junction left unmatched. Germline V CDR1 and CDR2: PRHDT, FYEKMQ (reference sequence). The CDR3 region has the DNA TGTGCCAGCAGCTTACTAGCGGTAAACACCGGGGAGCTGTTTTTT. Its protein is CASSLLAVNTGELFF.

The rearrangement uses TRBV10-2 and TRBJ1-5, with D uncertain. Germline V CDR1 and CDR2: WSHSY, SAAADI. Trimming cost V 3 bases and J 10 bases, with 16 bases left between them. The CDR3 loop spans 14 amino acids. DNA of the CDR3: TGCGCCAGCAGTGATACGGGAGTGATTGAACCCCAGCATTTT. Translation: CASSDTGVIEPQHF.

For this clonotype: Its ends do not fully match the called genes, so a read error is possible. This sequence joins TRBV27 and TRBJ2-7; D might be TRBD1 or TRBD2, each matching 5 bases. This CDR3 is built from 15 residues. From germline, CDR1 is MNHEY and CDR2 SMNVEV (reference sequence). This chain's CDR3 is CACSLSGSGLYEQYF. For the CDR3, the DNA is TGTGCCTGCAGTTTATCTGGCTCGGGGCTGTACGAGCAGTACTTC.

This clonotype has ten or more counts. The V call is TRBV12-5, the J call TRBJ1-2; D call uncertain. Germline CDR1 is LGHNT and CDR2 is FRNRAP. This CDR3 spans 14 amino acids. Between the trimmed V and J ends, which lost 2 bases and 2 bases, there was a span of 9 bases. Here the CDR3 reads CASGLTGRNYGYTF. In DNA form, the CDR3 reads TGTGCTAGTGGTTTGACCGGACGGAACTATGGCTACACCTTC.

This clonotype was counted at least ten times. V is TRBV15 and J is TRBJ1-4; the D is unclear. The V end was cut by 7 bases, the J end by 5 bases, with 14 bases between. The CDR3 covers 14 residues. Looked up from germline, CDR1 is LNHNV and CDR2 is YYDKDF (reference sequence). CDR3 loop: CATTRTPRNEKLFF. As DNA, the CDR3 is TGTGCCACCACCCGGACCCCGCGGAATGAAAAACTGTTTTTT.

The sample holds many counts of this clonotype. The rearrangement joins TRBV6-2 or TRBV6-3 to TRBJ2-2; D perhaps matches TRBD2 (5 bases). Germline loops: CDR1 MNHEY, CDR2 SVGEGT. The CDR3 is 16 residues long. With 2 bases removed from V and 1 base from J, the gap between germline ends came to 11 bases. CDR3 nucleotides: TGTGCCAGCAGTTACGTATCAGCGGTGAACACCGGGGAGCTGTTTTTT. The encoded protein is CASSYVSAVNTGELFF.

The chain carries TRBV20-1 and TRBJ1-2, with 8 bases identical to TRBD1. The V segment lost 4 bases and the J segment 4 bases; nucleotides outside the gene matches: 20. From germline, CDR1 is DFQATT and CDR2 SNEGSKA (reference sequence). The CDR3 totals 18 residues. CDR3 DNA: TGCAGTGCTAAAGTTATGGACAGGGCTCCCATTTCAGGCTATGGCTACACCTTC. This sequence encodes CSAKVMDRAPISGYGYTF.

For this clonotype: This may be a read error: a much more frequent sequence differs by one nucleotide. The CDR3 does not close with the conserved phenylalanine or tryptophan, likely indicating a read error. V usage is TRBV13 and J usage is TRBJ2-3, with 9 bases matching TRBD1. This CDR3 region has 18 residues. Trimming took 0 bases from V and 1 from J; bases not matched to a gene: 8. Germline values: CDR1 PRHDT, CDR2 FYEKMQ (reference sequence). The chain's CDR3 is CASSLGLAWDRGTDTQYL. The CDR3 region has the DNA TGTGCCAGCAGCTTAGGCTTAGCGTGGGACAGGGGCACAGATACGCAGTATCTT.

The chain combines TRBV2 with TRBJ1-1, with a tentative D call TRBD1 (5 bases). The CDR3 extends over 10 amino acids. The V gene lost 6 bases and the J gene lost 11 bases, with 10 bases spanning the gap. CDR1 and CDR2 from the germline V gene are SNHLY and FYNNEI. Here the CDR3 DNA reads TGTGCCAGCAGGGGGCTAAGGGCTTTCTTT. Translation gives CASRGLRAFF.

Ten or more counts support this clonotype. In DNA, the CDR3 is TGTGCCAGCAGCTACACCCAACTGACACTACTAGGCGAAGCTTTCTTT. Its translation: CASSYTQLTLLGEAFF. The chain is built from TRBV6-2 or TRBV6-3 and TRBJ1-1; no clear D. This CDR3 has 16 amino acids. The V end was cut by 6 bases, the J end by 8 bases, with 25 bases between. CDR1 and CDR2 from the germline V gene are MNHEY and SVGEGT.

This clonotype showed up many times. The rearrangement links TRBV6-2 or TRBV6-3 to TRBJ1-1, with TRBD1 matching 9 bases. The V gene end was trimmed by 7 bases and the J gene end by 6 bases; junction bases not matched to a gene: 3. Germline-derived CDR1 and CDR2 are MNHEY and SVGEGT. The CDR3 length is 12 residues. CDR3 region: CASTWTGAEAFF. CDR3 bases: TGTGCCAGCACCTGGACAGGGGCTGAAGCTTTCTTT.

V is TRBV11-2 and J is TRBJ2-2; 9 bases fit TRBD1. The germline CDR1 and CDR2 sequences are SGHAT and FQNNGV. This CDR3 region has 21 residues. V shed 1 base and J 0 bases; nucleotides not matched to a gene: 15. As DNA, the CDR3 is TGTGCCAGCAGCTTAGGCTGGGGACAGGGAATTACCCCCACGAACACCGGGGAGCTGTTTTTT. Protein: CASSLGWGQGITPTNTGELFF.